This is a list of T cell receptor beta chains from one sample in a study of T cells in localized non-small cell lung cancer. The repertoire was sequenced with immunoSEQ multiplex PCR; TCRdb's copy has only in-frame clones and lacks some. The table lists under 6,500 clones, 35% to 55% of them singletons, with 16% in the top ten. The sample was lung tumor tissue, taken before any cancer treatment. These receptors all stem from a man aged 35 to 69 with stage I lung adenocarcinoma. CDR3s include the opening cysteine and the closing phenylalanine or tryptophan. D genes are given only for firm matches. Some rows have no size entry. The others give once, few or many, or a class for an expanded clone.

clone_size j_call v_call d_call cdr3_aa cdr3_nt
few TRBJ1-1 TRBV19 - CASSIGGTVNTEAFF TGTGCCAGTAGTATAGGAGGGACTGTGAACACTGAAGCTTTCTTT
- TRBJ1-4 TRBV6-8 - CASSYSRGNEKLFF TGTGCCAGCAGTTACTCGAGGGGTAATGAAAAACTGTTTTTT
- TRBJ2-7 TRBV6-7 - CASSEADSSYEQYF TGTGCCAGCAGTGAAGCGGACAGCTCCTACGAGCAGTACTTC
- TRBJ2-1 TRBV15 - CATSRDPLTLGHEQFF TGTGCCACCAGCAGAGACCCTTTAACCTTGGGGCATGAGCAGTTCTTC
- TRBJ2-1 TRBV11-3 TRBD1 CASSFGTASNEQFF TGTGCCAGCAGCTTTGGGACAGCCTCCAATGAGCAGTTCTTC
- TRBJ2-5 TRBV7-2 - CASSPDILGAQYF TGTGCCAGCAGCCCCGACATACTTGGGGCCCAGTACTTC
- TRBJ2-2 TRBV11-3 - CASSRTGVRAGELFF TGTGCCAGCTCCAGGACGGGAGTCCGGGCCGGGGAGCTGTTTTTT
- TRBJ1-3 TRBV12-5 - CASNLQGNTIYF TGTGCCAGCAACCTTCAGGGAAACACCATATATTTT
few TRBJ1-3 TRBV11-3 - CASSSRQVRNTIYF TGTGCCAGCAGTAGTCGACAGGTCCGAAACACCATATATTTT
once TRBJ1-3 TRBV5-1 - CASSLEPATRDTIYF TGCGCCAGCAGCTTGGAGCCAGCCACGCGTGACACCATATATTTT
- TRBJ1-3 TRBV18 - CASSNLPGAEGNTIYF TGTGCCAGCTCAAACCTTCCGGGAGCGGAGGGAAACACCATATATTTT
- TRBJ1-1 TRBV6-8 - CASSYSRGAMNTEAFF TGTGCCAGCAGTTACTCTAGGGGTGCAATGAACACTGAAGCTTTCTTT
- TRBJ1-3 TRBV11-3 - CASSFTGTASGNTIYF TGTGCCAGCAGCTTTACCGGGACCGCATCTGGAAACACCATATATTTT
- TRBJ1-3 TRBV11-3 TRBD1 CASSSTAGGPGNTIYF TGTGCCAGCAGCTCGACGGCAGGGGGCCCCGGAAACACCATATATTTT
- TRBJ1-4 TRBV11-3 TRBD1 CASSLSTGDDEKLFF TGTGCCAGCAGCTTATCGACAGGGGATGATGAAAAACTGTTTTTT
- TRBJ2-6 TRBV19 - CASSDRNSGANVLTF TGTGCCAGTAGCGACAGAAACTCTGGGGCCAACGTCCTGACTTTC
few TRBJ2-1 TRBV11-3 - CASSFTSRYNEQFF TGTGCCAGCAGCTTCACTAGCCGATACAATGAGCAGTTCTTC
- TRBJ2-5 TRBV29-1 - CSVDRARRETQYF TGCAGCGTTGACAGGGCCAGAAGGGAGACCCAGTACTTC
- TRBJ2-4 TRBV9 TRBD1 CASSAEQGAGNIQYF TGTGCCAGCAGTGCGGAACAGGGGGCGGGAAACATTCAGTACTTC
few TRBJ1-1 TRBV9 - CASRGLEWRDTEAFF TGTGCCAGCAGGGGCTTAGAGTGGAGGGACACTGAAGCTTTCTTT
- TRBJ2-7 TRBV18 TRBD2 CASSPTSGRDEQYF TGTGCCAGCTCCCCTACTAGCGGGAGGGACGAGCAGTACTTC
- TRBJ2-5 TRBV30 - CAWRELYRIEGGETQYF TGTGCCTGGAGGGAACTTTACAGAATCGAGGGGGGGGAGACCCAGTACTTC
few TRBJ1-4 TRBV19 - CASRTGGAVNEKLFF TGTGCCAGTAGAACTGGGGGGGCAGTTAATGAAAAACTGTTTTTT
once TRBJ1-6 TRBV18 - CASSPLQDHNSPLHF TGTGCCAGCTCACCACTTCAGGATCATAATTCACCCCTCCACTTT
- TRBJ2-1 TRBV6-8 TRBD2 CASNTGLAEPNEQFF TGTGCCAGCAATACCGGACTAGCGGAGCCCAATGAGCAGTTCTTC
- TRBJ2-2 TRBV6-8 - CASSYRGRAGVNTGELFF TGTGCCAGCAGTTACCGGGGCAGGGCGGGCGTTAACACCGGGGAGCTGTTTTTT
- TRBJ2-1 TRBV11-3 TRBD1 CASTRTGGSGEQFF TGTGCCAGCACCCGGACAGGGGGTTCAGGTGAGCAGTTCTTC
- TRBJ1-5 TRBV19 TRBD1 CASSVGQGWSNQPQHF TGTGCCAGTAGTGTCGGACAGGGTTGGTCCAATCAGCCCCAGCATTTT
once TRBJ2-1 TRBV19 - CASSIALLMGNEQFF TGTGCCAGTAGTATAGCCCTCTTGATGGGTAATGAGCAGTTCTTC
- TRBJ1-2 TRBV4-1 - CASSQEFTWGRANYGYTF TGCGCCAGCAGCCAAGAATTTACTTGGGGCCGAGCTAACTATGGCTACACCTTC
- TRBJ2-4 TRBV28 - CASRPVGGVWTKNIQYF TGTGCCAGCAGACCCGTAGGCGGGGTGTGGACCAAAAACATTCAGTACTTC
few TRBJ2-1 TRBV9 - CASSVAGVYNEQFF TGTGCCAGCAGCGTAGCCGGAGTCTACAATGAGCAGTTCTTC
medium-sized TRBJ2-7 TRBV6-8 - CASSPKASSYEQYF TGTGCCAGCAGCCCGAAGGCCAGTTCCTACGAGCAGTACTTC
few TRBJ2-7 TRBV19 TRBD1 CASSGRDRGTGEQYF TGTGCCAGTAGTGGGAGGGACAGGGGGACGGGCGAGCAGTACTTC
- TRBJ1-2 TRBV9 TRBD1 CASRRDRAISYTF TGTGCCAGCAGACGGGACAGGGCGATTAGCTACACCTTC
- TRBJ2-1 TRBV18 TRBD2 CASSRTSGVEQFF TGTGCCAGCTCACGGACTAGCGGAGTTGAGCAGTTCTTC
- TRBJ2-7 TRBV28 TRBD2 CATNSHSGSLYEQYF TGTGCCACCAACTCACATAGCGGGAGCTTATACGAGCAGTACTTC
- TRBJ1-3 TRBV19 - CASSQEASGNTIYF TGTGCCAGTAGTCAGGAAGCCTCTGGAAACACCATATATTTT
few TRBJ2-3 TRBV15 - CATSSSLSGFKRTDTQYF TGTGCCACCAGCAGTTCTCTCTCGGGTTTCAAGAGAACAGATACGCAGTATTTT
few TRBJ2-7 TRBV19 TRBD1 CASSRDRTYSYEQYF TGTGCCAGTAGTCGGGACAGAACATACTCCTACGAGCAGTACTTC
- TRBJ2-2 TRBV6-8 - CAIGRGANFGELFF TGTGCCATAGGTCGGGGGGCTAACTTCGGGGAGCTGTTTTTT
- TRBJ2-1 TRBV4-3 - CASSQEAIPVLTPFF TGCGCCAGCAGCCAAGAGGCCATACCAGTCCTCACCCCTTTCTTC
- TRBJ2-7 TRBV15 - CATSGIFIGSEQYF TGTGCCACCAGCGGCATTTTTATAGGGAGCGAGCAGTACTTC
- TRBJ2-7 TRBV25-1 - CASSEDVGGREQYF TGTGCCAGCAGTGAGGACGTTGGGGGGAGGGAGCAGTACTTC
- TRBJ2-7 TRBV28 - CASSFQLPPYEQYF TGTGCCAGCAGTTTTCAGCTCCCACCCTACGAGCAGTACTTC
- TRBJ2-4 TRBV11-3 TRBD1 CASSTGTGGTKNIQYF TGTGCCAGCAGCACTGGGACAGGGGGCACCAAAAACATTCAGTACTTC